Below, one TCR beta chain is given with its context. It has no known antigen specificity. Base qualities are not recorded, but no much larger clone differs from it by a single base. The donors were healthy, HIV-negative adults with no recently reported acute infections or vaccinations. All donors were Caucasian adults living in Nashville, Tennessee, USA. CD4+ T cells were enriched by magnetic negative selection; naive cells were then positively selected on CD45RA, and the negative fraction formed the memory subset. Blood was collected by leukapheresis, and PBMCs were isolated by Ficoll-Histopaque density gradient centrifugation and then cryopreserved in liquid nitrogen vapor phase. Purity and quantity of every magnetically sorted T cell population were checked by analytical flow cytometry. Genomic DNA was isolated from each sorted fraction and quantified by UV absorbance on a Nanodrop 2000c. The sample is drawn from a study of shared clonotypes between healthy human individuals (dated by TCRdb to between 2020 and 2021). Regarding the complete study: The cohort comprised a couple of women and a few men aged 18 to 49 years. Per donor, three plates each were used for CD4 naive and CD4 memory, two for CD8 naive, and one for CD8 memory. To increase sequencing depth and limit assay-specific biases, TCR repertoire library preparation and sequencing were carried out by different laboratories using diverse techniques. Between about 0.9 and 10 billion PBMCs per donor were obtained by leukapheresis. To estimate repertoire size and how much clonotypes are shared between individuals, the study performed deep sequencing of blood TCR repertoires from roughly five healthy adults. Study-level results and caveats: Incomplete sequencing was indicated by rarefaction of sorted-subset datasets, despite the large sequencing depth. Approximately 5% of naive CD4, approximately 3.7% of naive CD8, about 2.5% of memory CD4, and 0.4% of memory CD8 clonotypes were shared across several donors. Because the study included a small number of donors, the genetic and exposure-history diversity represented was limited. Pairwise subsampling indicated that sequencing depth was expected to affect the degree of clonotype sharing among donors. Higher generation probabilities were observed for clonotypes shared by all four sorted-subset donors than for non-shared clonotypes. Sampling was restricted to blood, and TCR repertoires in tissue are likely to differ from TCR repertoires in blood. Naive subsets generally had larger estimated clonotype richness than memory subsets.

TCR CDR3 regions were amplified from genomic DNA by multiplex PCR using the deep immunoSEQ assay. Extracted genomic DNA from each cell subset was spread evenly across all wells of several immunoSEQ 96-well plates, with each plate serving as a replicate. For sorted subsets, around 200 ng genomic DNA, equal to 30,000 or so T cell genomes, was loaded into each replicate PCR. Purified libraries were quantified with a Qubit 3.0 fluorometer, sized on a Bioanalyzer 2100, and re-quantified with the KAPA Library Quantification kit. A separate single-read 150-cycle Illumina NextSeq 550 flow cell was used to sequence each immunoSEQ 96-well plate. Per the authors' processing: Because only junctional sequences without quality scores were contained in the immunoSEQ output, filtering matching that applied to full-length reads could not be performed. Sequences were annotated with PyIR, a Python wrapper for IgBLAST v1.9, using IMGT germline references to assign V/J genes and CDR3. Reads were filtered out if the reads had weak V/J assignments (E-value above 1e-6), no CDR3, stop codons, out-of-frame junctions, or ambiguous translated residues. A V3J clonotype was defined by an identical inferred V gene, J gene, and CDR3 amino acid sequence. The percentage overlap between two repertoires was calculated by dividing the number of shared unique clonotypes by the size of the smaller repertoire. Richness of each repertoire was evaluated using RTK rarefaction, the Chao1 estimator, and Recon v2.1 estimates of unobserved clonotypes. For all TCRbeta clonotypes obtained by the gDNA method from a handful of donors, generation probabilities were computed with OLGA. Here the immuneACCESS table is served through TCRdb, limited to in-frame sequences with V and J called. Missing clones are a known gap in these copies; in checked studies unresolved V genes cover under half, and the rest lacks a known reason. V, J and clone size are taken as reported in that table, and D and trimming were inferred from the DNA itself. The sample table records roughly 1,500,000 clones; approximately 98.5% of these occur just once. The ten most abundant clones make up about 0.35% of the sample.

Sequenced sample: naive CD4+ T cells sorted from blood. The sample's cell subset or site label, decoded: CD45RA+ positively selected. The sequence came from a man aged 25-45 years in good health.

Here is the DNA: TGTGCCAGCAGCTTTGGTATGGGGACAGGGGAGTCCAAGCGCTATGGCTACACCTTC. Its amino acids are CASSFGMGTGESKRYGYTF. The V and J genes are TRBV5-4 and TRBJ1-2; 10 nucleotides in the junction match TRBD1. Reading the germline V gene (reference sequence) gives CDR1 SGHNT and CDR2 YYREEE. The CDR3 measures 19 amino acids from cysteine to phenylalanine. The sequence is cut down to CDR3 DNA, 57 bases in frame from base 1. Unmatched junction bases come to 17, with V trimmed by 2 bases and J by 4 bases.